Sample share makes the clone carrying this T cell receptor (beta chain) medium-sized (0.01 to 0.1%). Germline V gives CDR1 SGHTA, CDR2 FQGNSA. CDR3 size: 12 residues. The V end was cut by 5 bases, the J end by 0 bases, with 4 bases between. The sample belongs to a study of T-cell memory formation after mild COVID-19. The wider study: Across donors, TCR clusters were largely donor specific.

TCRdb re-called the 5' RACE reads with MiXCR, one entry per CDR3 protein. The repertoire holds roughly 130,000 distinct CDR3 sequences, with 17% as singletons. Sequences were obtained from PBMCs or a T cell subset sorted from them (not recorded which). The sequence came from a man aged 18 to 30 who had mild COVID-19 (a few samples of this study predate the infection). Cell type and time point are not known. This chain connects TRBV7-2 to TRBJ2-5; D remains ambiguous. This chain's CDR3 is CASSAYQETQYF. In DNA form, the CDR3 reads TGTGCCAGCAGCGCCTACCAAGAGACCCAGTACTTC. Combining the CDR3 with reference TRBV7-2 and TRBJ2-5 gives the whole variable domain GAGVSQSPSNKVTEKGKDVELRCDPISGHTALYWYRQSLGQGLEFLIYFQGNSAPDKSGLPSDRFSAERTGGSVSTLTIQRTQQEDSAVYLCASSAYQETQYFGPGTRLLVL.